This T cell receptor (beta chain) was identified during a study of blood T cell repertoires in COVID-19. Study as a whole: Sites in the United States, Italy and Spain provided acute and convalescent COVID-19 samples.

Sequencing used immunoSEQ multiplex PCR; TCRdb keeps in-frame clones, though not all of them. The table has 220,000 or so clones, 70% to 90% seen once. The sequence came from a woman aged 45-65 years with COVID-19, enrolled during active disease. Sequenced sample: peripheral blood.

Here the CDR3 reads CASSMTALNTGELFF. DNA of the CDR3: TGTGCCAGCAGTATGACAGCGTTAAACACCGGGGAGCTGTTTTTT. The V call is TRBV6-5, the J call TRBJ2-2; D is perhaps TRBD1 (5 bases). V was trimmed by 5 bases and J by 2 bases, leaving 12 bases between them. This CDR3 has 15 residues. CDR1 is MNHEY, CDR2 SVGAGI, per germline.